A selection of T cell receptor beta chains follows, all from one sample in a study of CD8 T cells in Susac syndrome. TCRdb fed the immunoSEQ multiplex PCR reads into MiXCR, producing one record per CDR3 protein. The table records just over 300,000 distinct CDR3 sequences, 92% of them present only once. Sequenced sample: CD4+ T cells from PBMCs. The origin of the receptors is a human donor with multiple sclerosis. Each CDR3 is given with its conserved first and last residue.

>TRBV9
CASSAERAIQETQYF
>TRBV2
CASRADSYGYTF
>TRBV7-9
CASSLGAGRSLYGYTF
>TRBV5-4
CASSLDVKDTQYF
>TRBV6-6
CASSPAGGETQYF
>TRBV7-2
CASSFDRGGYTF
>TRBV2
CASSERWGNQPQHF
>TRBV27
CARREGVGQGPDNEQFF
>TRBV7-9
CASSLGVQSPEQYF
>TRBV29-1
CSVEGRGRTEQYF
>TRBV20-1
CSAIGFTTNEKLFF
>TRBV4-1
CASSPDIRGNSPLHF
>TRBV5-6
CASSRRGRSYNEQFF
>TRBV5-1
CASSQNPGVNTEAFF
>TRBV27
CASSSLTGKGTEAFF
>TRBV24-1
CATSVGPDNQPQHF